This entry lists 3 T cell receptor beta chains sequenced from one sample in a study of T cells in Graves' hyperthyroidism and ophthalmopathy. Authors of the study amplified TCR beta CDR3 regions from RNA transcripts. The TCR CDR3 was amplified in a first-round RT-PCR using the HTBI primer set. TCRdb called the multiplex PCR reads again in MiXCR, with one record for every CDR3 protein. The sample records around 100,000 distinct CDR3 sequences, about 50% being singletons. The sample consisted of blood. All receptors derive from a man aged 35 to 55 with Graves' hyperthyroidism.

Remarks on this clonotype: The CDR3 does not close with the conserved phenylalanine or tryptophan, likely indicating a read error. The chain couples TRBV10-1 to TRBJ2-1, with 12 bases aligning to TRBD1. The trim removed 11 bases at V and 7 bases at J, leaving 3 bases unmatched. The CDR3 is made up of 12 amino acids. Germline values: CDR1 WNHNN, CDR2 SYGVQD (reference sequence). CDR3 sequence: CAGTGGSNEQFL. CDR3 in DNA: TGCGCCGGGACAGGGGGCTCAAATGAGCAGTTCCTC.

The sample holds many counts of this clonotype. The V gene is TRBV12-3 or TRBV12-4, the J gene TRBJ2-1; TRBD2 aligns across 11 bases. The CDR3 is 14 amino acids. With 3 bases clipped from V and 9 bases from J, the junction kept 4 bases outside the gene matches. The CDR3 nucleotides read TGTGCCAGCAGTTTGTCGCTAGCGGGAGGTGAGCAGTTCTTC. It specifies CASSLSLAGGEQFF.

For this clonotype: Lacking the conserved final phenylalanine or tryptophan, this CDR3 likely reflects a read error. The chain carries TRBV2 and TRBJ1-5; a weak D match, TRBD1 (5 bases). The CDR3 consists of 14 residues. The V end lost 6 bases, the J end lost 6 bases, and 15 bases lay between the germline ends. In germline, CDR1 is SNHLY, CDR2 FYNNEI. The CDR3 loop is CASRTQGATQPQHI. The CDR3 nucleotides are TGTGCCAGCAGAACACAAGGGGCAACTCAGCCCCAGCATATT.